This entry concerns a single TCR beta chain. CDR1 SNHLY and CDR2 FYNNEI come from the germline V gene. This CDR3 is 16 amino acids long. Trimming at V came to 0 bases and at J to 7 bases, leaving 10 bases not matched to a gene. Recruited during active infection, patients (from Seattle) were subsequently followed longitudinally. This sample stems from a study of blood T cell repertoires in COVID-19. Study overall: From the United States, Italy and Spain came samples of acute and convalescent COVID-19.

Per the authors' pipeline: How many nucleated cells were present was estimated from reference gene primer amplification. TCRdb's copy holds only in-frame clones and misses some; the assay was immunoSEQ multiplex PCR. D and trimming come from the DNA, and the V and J calls and clone size come from that table. The data contain around 310,000 clones, about nine tenths of them seen just once; the ten biggest clones take up approximately 7.5%. The clonotype originates from a woman younger than 45 with COVID-19, enrolled during active disease. The sequenced material came from peripheral blood. The V and J genes are TRBV2 and TRBJ2-3; 7 bases are a match to TRBD2. The CDR3 DNA sequence: TGTGCCAGCAGTGAAGCTCTAGCGGAAGCACGCAATACGCAGTATTTT. It codes for CASSEALAEARNTQYF.